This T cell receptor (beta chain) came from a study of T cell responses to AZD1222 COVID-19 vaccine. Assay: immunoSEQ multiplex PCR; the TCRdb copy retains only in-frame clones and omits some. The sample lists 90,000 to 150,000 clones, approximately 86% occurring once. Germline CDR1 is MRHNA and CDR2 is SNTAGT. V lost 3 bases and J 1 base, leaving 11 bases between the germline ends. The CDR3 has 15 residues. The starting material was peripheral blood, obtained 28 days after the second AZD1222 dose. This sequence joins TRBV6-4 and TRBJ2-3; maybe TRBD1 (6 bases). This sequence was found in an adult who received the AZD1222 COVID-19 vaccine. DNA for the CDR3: TGTGCCAGCAGTGATCAGGGACAAGGCACAGATACGCAGTATTTT. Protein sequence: CASSDQGQGTDTQYF.